This T cell receptor beta chain derives from a study of memory CD8 T cells in hepatitis C reinfection (dated by TCRdb to the late 2010s). Some background on the complete study: A few donors spontaneously resolved two consecutive HCV infections, while two donors cleared a primary infection but became chronically infected after reinfection. Pre-reinfection samples were obtained between 55 and 20 weeks before detection of reinfection. An HCV reinfection was defined as a positive HCV RNA test that came after two negative tests taken at least 60 days apart. In five donors, the study followed the TCR beta repertoire of virus-specific CD8 T cells over time through an HCV reinfection episode. In the reinfection study, participants who had previously resolved an HCV infection were followed up every 3 months. Between the late 2000s and the early 2010s, several reinfection cases that had stored pre-reinfection samples were identified. General study outcomes and caveats: With only four to six donors, the study could not reach definitive conclusions about public clonotypes linked to secondary clearance.

This specimen's time point label, per the study, means: pre-reinfection, 55 to 20 weeks before reinfection detection. TCR sequencing was performed on the sorted cells directly ex vivo, without any in vitro expansion beforehand. The donors were people who inject drugs and were enrolled in Canada's Montreal Acute Hepatitis C Cohort Study (HEPCO). Total naive CD8 T cells, sorted as viable CD3+ CD8+ CD45RO-, came from a couple of donors at all three reinfection time points as controls. Before sorting, cryopreserved peripheral blood mononuclear cells were thawed and used as the source for purifying CD8 T cells. The MACS CD8+ T cell Isolation Kit was used to enrich CD8 T cells by negative selection. Cells were sorted on a BD FACSAria II sorter using FACSDiva software, and FlowJo was used for data analysis. As for this clone: Its antigen is not yet known. A read error may produce the germline difference seen at one junction end.

The library was prepared using the immunoSEQ multiplex PCR assay. Genomic DNA was extracted from the sorted cells, and the TCR beta V, D and J regions were sequenced using the automated high-throughput method of Adaptive Biotechnologies. A two-step, bias-controlled multiplex PCR was used to amplify the CDR3 regions. An Illumina instrument was used to sequence the amplified TCR beta libraries. The original methods were these. The demultiplexed reads were processed to cut down on amplification and sequencing bias, and the IMGT database was used to assign CDR3 sequences to gene families. ImmunoSEQ software version 2.0 was used to analyze repertoire data. Out-of-frame sequences and sequences containing stop codons in the CDR3 were removed from the clonotype lists. Clonotypes with a frequency below 0.01% were excluded because such low-frequency clonotypes corresponded to less than one cell. Richness was calculated by dividing observed richness by the number of input cells, and evenness was calculated by dividing Shannon entropy by the log of observed richness. Simpson diversity and Morisita-Horn overlap indices were used to quantify repertoire diversity and similarity between time points. Each clonotype was placed into one of four groups: dominant (>1%), sub-dominant (0.5-0.99%), low abundance (0.1-0.49%) or lowest abundance (<0.1%). The germline index was obtained by subtracting total nucleotide additions from total CDR3 length and then dividing the result by total CDR3 length. This immuneACCESS table, as held by TCRdb, lists in-frame sequences with V and J called but not all clones. Of the missing ones, under half trace to an unresolved V gene in checked studies; the others have no known cause. V and J calls and clone size are copied from that table; D and trimming were computed from the DNA. In all, the sample holds approximately 50,000 clones, and around nine tenths of those were seen once. The ten largest clones represent more than 0.8% of the sample.

CDR1 is given as SGHTA and CDR2 as FQGNSA, both from the germline V gene. The CDR3 spans 15 residues, from the cysteine through the phenylalanine. Left in the record is the CDR3 DNA by itself, 45 bases read in frame from the first base. The specimen sequenced was naive CD8+ T cells sorted from blood. What this sample's cell subset or site label stands for: total naive CD8+CD45RO- T cells. The TCR comes from a man aged 18 to 29 with hepatitis C virus infection. Recombination connected TRBV7-2 to TRBJ1-6; a tentative D match to TRBD1 spans 6 bases. CDR3 protein: CASSTTGPSNSPLNF. The nucleotide sequence is TGTGCCAGCAGCACCACAGGGCCCTCCAATTCACCCCTCAACTTT.